This TCR beta chain was retrieved from a study of T cell responses to AZD1222 COVID-19 vaccine. A remark on this clone: Its antigen is currently unknown.

Trimming shortened V by 5 bases and J by 6 bases, and 20 bases separated the two germline ends. The CDR3 totals 15 residues. CDR1 and CDR2 (germline): SGHRS, YFSETQ. Method: immunoSEQ multiplex PCR; TCRdb's copy keeps in-frame clones and lacks some. The sample yields approximately 130,000 clones, 80% to 90% seen once. Study conclusions and caveats: Among those given AZD1222, only 5 to 7 were seropositive at baseline. Along spike, vaccine-associated CD4 TCRs were found throughout, with dominance at 160-218 and 743-854. White British donors predominated, females outnumbered males, and clonal diversity was possibly underestimated.

Source: peripheral blood, taken on day 0 of MenACWY control vaccination. This clonotype was sampled from an adult in good health. This chain joins TRBV5-1 and TRBJ2-5; D ambiguous. The CDR3 DNA is TGCGCCAGCAGTTCTGACGGCCTCGGTACGAAGACCCAGTACTTC. Translating it yields CASSSDGLGTKTQYF.